One and the same sample provided the 5 T cell receptor beta chains below, sequenced in a study of T cells expressing NK-cell markers. TCRdb reprocessed the 5' RACE reads and reports one entry per CDR3 protein, with no DNA. This table holds about 400,000 distinct CDR3 sequences. The specimen sequenced was blood T cells: a sorted CD56 or NKG2C T cell subset, CD4+ or CD8+ T cells, or bulk PBMC T cells (not recorded which). The source of these receptors is a woman aged 45 to 65 in good health.

V and J are TRBV30 and TRBJ2-2; TCRdb proposes TRBD2, but this gene call is untestable without DNA. This CDR3 contains 15 residues. Germline lookup yields CDR1 GTSNPN and CDR2 SVGIG (reference sequence). The CDR3: CAWYGGLGSTGELFF. Based on the CDR3 plus reference TRBV30 and TRBJ2-2, the full variable domain is SQTIHQWPATLVQPVGSPLSLECTVEGTSNPNLYWYRQAAGRGLQLLFYSVGIGQISSEVPQNLSASRPQDRQFILSSKKLLLSDSGFYLCAWYGGLGSTGELFFGEGSRLTVL.

The V gene is TRBV7-9, the J gene TRBJ1-2. This CDR3 has 14 residues. The germline gives CDR1 SEHNR, CDR2 FQNEAQ (reference sequence). The CDR3 sequence: CASSSLDGYGGYTF.

The V and J genes are TRBV12-5 and TRBJ2-2; no DNA is available, so the TRBD1 call from TCRdb remains unchecked. Per the germline V gene, CDR1 is LGHNT and CDR2 is FRNRAP. This CDR3 spans 15 amino acids. The chain's CDR3 is CASGLGRAFTGELFF.

The rearrangement links TRBV12-3 or TRBV12-4 to TRBJ2-2; the TRBD1 assignment by TCRdb is unverifiable without DNA. This CDR3 spans 13 amino acids. The CDR3 reads CASSWSVVLAPFF.

The chain carries TRBV7-9 and TRBJ1-4; TCRdb indicates TRBD1, and absent DNA this call remains unverified. Per germline, CDR1 SEHNR and CDR2 FQNEAQ (reference sequence). The CDR3 length is 15 residues. CDR3 in amino acids: CASSFSPPYPKKLFF.